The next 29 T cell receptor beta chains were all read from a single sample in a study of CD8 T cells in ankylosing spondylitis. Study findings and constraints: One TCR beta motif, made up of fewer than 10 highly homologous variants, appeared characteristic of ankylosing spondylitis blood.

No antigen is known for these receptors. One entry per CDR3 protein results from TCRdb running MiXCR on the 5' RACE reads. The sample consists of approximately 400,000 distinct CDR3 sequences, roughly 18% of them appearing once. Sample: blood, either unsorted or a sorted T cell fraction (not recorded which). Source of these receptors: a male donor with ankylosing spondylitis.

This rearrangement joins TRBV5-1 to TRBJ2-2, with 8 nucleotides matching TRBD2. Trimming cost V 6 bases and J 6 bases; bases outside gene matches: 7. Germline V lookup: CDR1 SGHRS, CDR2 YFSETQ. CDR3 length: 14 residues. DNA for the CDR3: TGCGCCAGCACCCCGCTAGCGGGCGCCGGGGAGCTGTTTTTT. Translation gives CASTPLAGAGELFF.

The CDR3: CASSPSPARVYEQYF. In DNA form, the CDR3 reads TGTGCCAGCAGTCCCTCTCCGGCGCGGGTGTACGAGCAGTACTTC. The chain carries TRBV28 and TRBJ2-7; D may be TRBD2 (5 bases). Between the trimmed V and J ends, which lost 5 bases and 4 bases, there was a span of 18 bases. The CDR3 totals 15 residues. Germline V gene sequence: CDR1 MDHEN, CDR2 SYDVKM.

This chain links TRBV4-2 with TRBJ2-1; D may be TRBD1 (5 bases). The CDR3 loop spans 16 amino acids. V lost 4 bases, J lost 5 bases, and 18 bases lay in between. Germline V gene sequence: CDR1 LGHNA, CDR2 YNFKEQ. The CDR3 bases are TGTGCCAGCAGCCCCCCTATAGGGGCCTGGGACAATGAGCAGTTCTTC. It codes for CASSPPIGAWDNEQFF.

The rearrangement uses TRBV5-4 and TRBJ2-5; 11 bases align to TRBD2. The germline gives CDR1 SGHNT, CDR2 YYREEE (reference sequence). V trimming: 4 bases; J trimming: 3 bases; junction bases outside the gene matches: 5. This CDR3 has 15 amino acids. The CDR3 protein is CASSLKTSGKETQYF. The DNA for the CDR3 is TGTGCCAGCAGCCTTAAGACTAGCGGGAAAGAGACCCAGTACTTC.

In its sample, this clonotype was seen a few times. This CDR3 reads CSVGPLGSYEQYF. CDR3 in DNA: TGCAGCGTGGGTCCTCTAGGTTCCTACGAGCAGTACTTC. The V call is TRBV29-1, the J call TRBJ2-7; D gene unclear. Trimming stripped 6 bases from V and 1 base from J, with 13 bases between. The CDR3 covers 13 residues. The germline gives CDR1 SQVTM, CDR2 ANQGSEA.

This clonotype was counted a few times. As DNA, the CDR3 is TGTGCCAGCAGCCTGCCATCCCGCGGGGGGGCCGAGTACGAGCAGTACTTC. It specifies CASSLPSRGGAEYEQYF. This chain connects TRBV5-4 to TRBJ2-7, with 9 bases identical to TRBD2. This CDR3 contains 17 residues. Germline values: CDR1 SGHNT, CDR2 YYREEE (reference sequence). The V gene end was trimmed by 4 bases and the J gene end by 4 bases; junction bases not matched to a gene: 15.

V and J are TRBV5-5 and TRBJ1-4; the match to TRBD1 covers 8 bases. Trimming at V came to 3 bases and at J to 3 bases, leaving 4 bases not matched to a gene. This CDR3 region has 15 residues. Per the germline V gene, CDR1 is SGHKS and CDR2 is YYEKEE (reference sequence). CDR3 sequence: CASSSPTGANEKLFF. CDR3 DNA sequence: TGTGCCAGCAGCTCGCCGACAGGGGCTAATGAAAAACTGTTTTTT.

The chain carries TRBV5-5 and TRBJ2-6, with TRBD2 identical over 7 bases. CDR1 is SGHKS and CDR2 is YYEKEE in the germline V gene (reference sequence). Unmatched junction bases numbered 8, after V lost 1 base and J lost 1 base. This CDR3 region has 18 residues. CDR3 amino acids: CASSLNTGRVSGANVLTF. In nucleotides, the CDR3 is TGTGCCAGCAGCTTGAATACGGGGAGGGTGTCTGGGGCCAACGTCCTGACTTTC.

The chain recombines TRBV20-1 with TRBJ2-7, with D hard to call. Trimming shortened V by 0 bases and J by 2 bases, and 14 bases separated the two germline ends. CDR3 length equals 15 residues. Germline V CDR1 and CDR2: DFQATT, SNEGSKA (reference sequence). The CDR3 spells CSARDSRTGTYEQYF. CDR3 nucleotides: TGCAGTGCTAGAGATAGTCGGACCGGTACCTACGAGCAGTACTTC.

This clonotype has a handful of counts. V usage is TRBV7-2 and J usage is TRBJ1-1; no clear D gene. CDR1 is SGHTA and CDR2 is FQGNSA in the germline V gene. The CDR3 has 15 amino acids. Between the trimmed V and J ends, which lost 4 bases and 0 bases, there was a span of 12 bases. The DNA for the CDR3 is TGTGCCAGCAGCTCACAAGGATTTATGAACACTGAAGCTTTCTTT. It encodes CASSSQGFMNTEAFF.

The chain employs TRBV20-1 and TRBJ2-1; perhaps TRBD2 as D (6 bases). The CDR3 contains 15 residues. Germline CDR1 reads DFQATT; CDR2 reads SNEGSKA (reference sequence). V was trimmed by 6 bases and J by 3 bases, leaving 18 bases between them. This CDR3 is CSAQSPGAGYNEQFF. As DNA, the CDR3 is TGCAGTGCGCAAAGTCCGGGAGCCGGCTACAATGAGCAGTTCTTC.

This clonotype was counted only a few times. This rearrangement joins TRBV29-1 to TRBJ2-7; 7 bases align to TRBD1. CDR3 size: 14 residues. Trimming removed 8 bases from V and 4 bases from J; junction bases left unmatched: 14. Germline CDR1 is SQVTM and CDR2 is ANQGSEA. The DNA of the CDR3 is TGCAGCACCAAAACAGGGGCGACCGAATACGAGCAGTACTTC. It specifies CSTKTGATEYEQYF.

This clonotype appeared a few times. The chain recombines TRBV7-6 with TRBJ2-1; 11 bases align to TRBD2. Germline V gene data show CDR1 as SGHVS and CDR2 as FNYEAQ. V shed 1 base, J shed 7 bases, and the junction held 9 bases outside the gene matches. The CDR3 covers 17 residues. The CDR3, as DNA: TGTGCCAGCAGCTTAGGTCTACTAGCGGGAGTAGGGAATGAGCAGTTCTTC. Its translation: CASSLGLLAGVGNEQFF.

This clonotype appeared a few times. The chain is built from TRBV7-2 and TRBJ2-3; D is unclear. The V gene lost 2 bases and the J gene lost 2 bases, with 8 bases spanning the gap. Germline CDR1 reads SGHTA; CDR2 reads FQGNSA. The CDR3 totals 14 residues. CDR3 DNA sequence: TGTGCCAGCAGCTTACTAGGCGCCACAGATACGCAGTATTTT. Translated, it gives CASSLLGATDTQYF. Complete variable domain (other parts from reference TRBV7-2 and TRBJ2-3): GAGVSQSPSNKVTEKGKDVELRCDPISGHTALYWYRQSLGQGLEFLIYFQGNSAPDKSGLPSDRFSAERTGGSVSTLTIQRTQQEDSAVYLCASSLLGATDTQYFGPGTRLTVL.

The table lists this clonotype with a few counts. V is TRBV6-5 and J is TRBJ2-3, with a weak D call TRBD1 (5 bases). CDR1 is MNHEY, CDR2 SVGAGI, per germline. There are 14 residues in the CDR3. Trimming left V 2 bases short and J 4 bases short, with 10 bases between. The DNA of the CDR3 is TGTGCCAGCAGTTACGCCAGGGCGGCAGATACGCAGTATTTT. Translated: CASSYARAADTQYF.

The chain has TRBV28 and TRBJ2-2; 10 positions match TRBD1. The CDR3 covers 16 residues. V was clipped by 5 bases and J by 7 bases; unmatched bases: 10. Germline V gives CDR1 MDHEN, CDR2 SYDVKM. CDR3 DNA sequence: TGTGCCAGCAGTCAGGGCGACAGGGGGCAGGGCGGGGAGCTGTTTTTT. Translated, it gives CASSQGDRGQGGELFF.

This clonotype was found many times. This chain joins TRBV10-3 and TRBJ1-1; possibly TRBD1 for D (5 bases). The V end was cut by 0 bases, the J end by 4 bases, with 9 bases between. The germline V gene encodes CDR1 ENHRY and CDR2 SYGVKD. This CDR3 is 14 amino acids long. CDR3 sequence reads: CAISESGVSTEAFF. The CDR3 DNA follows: TGTGCCATCAGTGAGTCGGGGGTAAGCACTGAAGCTTTCTTT.

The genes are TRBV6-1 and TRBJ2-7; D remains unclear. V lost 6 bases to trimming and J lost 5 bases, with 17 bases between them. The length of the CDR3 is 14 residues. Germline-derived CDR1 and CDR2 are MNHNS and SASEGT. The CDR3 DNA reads TGTGCCAGCAGAAACTACCAGAGTTCTCACGAGCAGTACTTC. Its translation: CASRNYQSSHEQYF.

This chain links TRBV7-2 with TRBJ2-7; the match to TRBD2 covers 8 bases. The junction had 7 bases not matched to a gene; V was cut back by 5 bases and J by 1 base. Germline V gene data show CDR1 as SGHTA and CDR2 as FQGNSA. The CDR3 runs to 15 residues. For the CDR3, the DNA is TGTGCCAGCAGCGAGTCTAGCGGGCGATCCTACGAGCAGTACTTC. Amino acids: CASSESSGRSYEQYF.

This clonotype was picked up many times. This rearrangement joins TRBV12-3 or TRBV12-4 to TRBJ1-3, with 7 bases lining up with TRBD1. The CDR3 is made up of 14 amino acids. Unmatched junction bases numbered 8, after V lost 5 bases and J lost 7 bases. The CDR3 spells CASSQRTGRNTIYF. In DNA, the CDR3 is TGTGCCAGCAGTCAAAGGACAGGACGGAACACCATATATTTT.

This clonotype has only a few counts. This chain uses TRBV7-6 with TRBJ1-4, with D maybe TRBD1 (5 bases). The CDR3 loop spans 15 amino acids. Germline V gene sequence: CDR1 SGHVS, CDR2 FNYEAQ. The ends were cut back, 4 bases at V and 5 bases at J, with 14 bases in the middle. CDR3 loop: CASSSQGSQNEKLFF. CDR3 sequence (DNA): TGTGCCAGCAGCTCCCAGGGTAGCCAAAATGAAAAACTGTTTTTT. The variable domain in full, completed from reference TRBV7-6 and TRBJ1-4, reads GAGVSQSPRYKVTKRGQDVALRCDPISGHVSLYWYRQALGQGPEFLTYFNYEAQQDKSGLPNDRFSAERPEGSISTLTIQRTEQRDSAMYRCASSSQGSQNEKLFFGSGTQLSVL.

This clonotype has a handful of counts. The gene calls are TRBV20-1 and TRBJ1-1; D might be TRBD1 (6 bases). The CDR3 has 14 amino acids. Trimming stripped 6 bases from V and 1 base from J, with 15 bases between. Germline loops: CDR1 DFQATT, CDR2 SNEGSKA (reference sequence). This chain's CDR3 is CSAAPTGRNTEAFF. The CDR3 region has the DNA TGCAGTGCCGCGCCTACAGGGAGGAACACTGAAGCTTTCTTT.

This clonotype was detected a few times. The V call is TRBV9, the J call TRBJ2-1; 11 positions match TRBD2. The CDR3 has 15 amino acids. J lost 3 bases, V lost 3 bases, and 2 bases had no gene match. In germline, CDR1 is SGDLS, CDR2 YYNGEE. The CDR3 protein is CASSDSGGVYNEQFF. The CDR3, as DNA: TGTGCCAGCAGCGATAGCGGGGGGGTCTACAATGAGCAGTTCTTC. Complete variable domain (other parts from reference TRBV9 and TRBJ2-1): DSGVTQTPKHLITATGQRVTLRCSPRSGDLSVYWYQQSLDQGLQFLIQYYNGEERAKGNILERFSAQQFPDLHSELNLSSLELGDSALYFCASSDSGGVYNEQFFGPGTRLTVL.

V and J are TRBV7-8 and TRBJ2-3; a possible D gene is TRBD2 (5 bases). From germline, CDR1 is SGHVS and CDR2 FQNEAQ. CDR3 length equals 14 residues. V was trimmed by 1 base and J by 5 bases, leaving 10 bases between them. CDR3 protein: CASSLDRGGDTQYF. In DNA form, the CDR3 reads TGTGCCAGCAGCTTAGACCGGGGTGGAGATACGCAGTATTTT.

In nucleotides, the CDR3 is TGCGCCAGCACCCCCGGGACATACGAAGGCTACACCTTC. Its translation: CASTPGTYEGYTF. The chain links TRBV5-1 to TRBJ1-2; perhaps TRBD1 as D (6 bases). Deletions cut 6 bases from V and 8 bases from J, with 17 bases between. Germline V gives CDR1 SGHRS, CDR2 YFSETQ. The CDR3 runs to 13 residues. The whole variable domain, remainder taken from reference TRBV5-1 and TRBJ1-2, is KAGVTQTPRYLIKTRGQQVTLSCSPISGHRSVSWYQQTPGQGLQFLFEYFSETQRNKGNFPGRFSGRQFSNSRSEMNVSTLELGDSALYLCASTPGTYEGYTFGSGTRLTVV.

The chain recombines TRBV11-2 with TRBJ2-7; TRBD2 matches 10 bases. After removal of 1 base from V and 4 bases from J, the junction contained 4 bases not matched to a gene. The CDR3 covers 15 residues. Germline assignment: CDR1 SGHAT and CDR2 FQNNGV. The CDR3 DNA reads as TGTGCCAGCAGCTTAGGGACTAGCGGAGTATACGAGCAGTACTTC. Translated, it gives CASSLGTSGVYEQYF. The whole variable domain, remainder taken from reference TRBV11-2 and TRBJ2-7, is EAGVAQSPRYKIIEKRQSVAFWCNPISGHATLYWYQQILGQGPKLLIQFQNNGVVDDSQLPKDRFSAERLKGVDSTLKIQPAKLEDSAVYLCASSLGTSGVYEQYFGPGTRLTVT.

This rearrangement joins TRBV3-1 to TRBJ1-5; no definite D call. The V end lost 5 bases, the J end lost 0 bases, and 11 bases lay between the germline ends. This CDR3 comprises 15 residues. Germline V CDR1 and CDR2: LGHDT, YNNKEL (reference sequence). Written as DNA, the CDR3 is TGTGCCAGCAGCAAGGAAGCCGCTAGCAATCAGCCCCAGCATTTT. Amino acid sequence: CASSKEAASNQPQHF.

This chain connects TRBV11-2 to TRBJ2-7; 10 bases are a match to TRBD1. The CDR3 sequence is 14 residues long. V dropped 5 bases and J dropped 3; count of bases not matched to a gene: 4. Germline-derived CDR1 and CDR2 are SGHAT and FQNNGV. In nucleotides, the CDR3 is TGTGCCAGCAGCGCGGGACAGGGGAACTACGAGCAGTACTTC. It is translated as CASSAGQGNYEQYF.

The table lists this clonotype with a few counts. The CDR3 reads CASSQPTEGRNYGYTF. The CDR3 DNA reads TGCGCCAGCAGCCAACCCACCGAGGGGAGAAACTATGGCTACACCTTC. This rearrangement joins TRBV4-1 to TRBJ1-2, with a tentative D call TRBD1 (5 bases). CDR3 length: 16 residues. V was shortened by 2 bases and J by 2 bases, with 15 bases between the two germline ends. Germline V gene sequence: CDR1 MGHRA, CDR2 YSYEKL.